Listed below are T cell receptor beta chains from one sample, sequenced in a study of blood T cell repertoires in COVID-19. Libraries were prepared by immunoSEQ multiplex PCR; TCRdb keeps only in-frame clonotypes and omits some of them. The data hold over 90,000 clones, with 91% observed a single time. Sequenced sample: peripheral blood. The receptor source for this set is a man in his late teens or twenties with acute or convalescent COVID-19. Both conserved end residues are part of each CDR3. Fields, in order: CDR3 protein, CDR3 DNA, J gene, V gene, D gene. D genes are given only for firm matches.

CASSFYRTEAFF,TGTGCCAGCAGTTTTTACAGGACTGAAGCTTTCTTT,TRBJ1-1,TRBV12-3/TRBV12-4,-
CATSDAAVGNTEAFF,TGTGCCACCAGTGATGCGGCTGTGGGGAACACTGAAGCTTTCTTT,TRBJ1-1,TRBV24-1,-
CASSQEAGEAGNQPQHF,TGTGCCAGCAGCCAAGAGGCGGGGGAAGCTGGCAATCAGCCCCAGCATTTT,TRBJ1-5,TRBV14,-
CASSYGGEAFF,TGTGCCAGCAGTTACGGGGGCGAAGCTTTCTTT,TRBJ1-1,TRBV6-5,-
CASSFTGGLEAFF,TGCGCCAGCAGCTTTACAGGGGGCCTTGAAGCTTTCTTT,TRBJ1-1,TRBV5-1,TRBD1
CASRPRRERPYEQYF,TGTGCCAGCAGGCCTAGGCGCGAGCGCCCCTACGAGCAGTACTTC,TRBJ2-7,TRBV5-8,-
CASGIPGDLSGNTIYF,TGTGCCAGTGGGATACCAGGGGATCTCTCTGGAAACACCATATATTTT,TRBJ1-3,TRBV19,-
CASNQGIGGYTF,TGTGCCAGCAACCAGGGTATAGGTGGCTACACCTTC,TRBJ1-2,TRBV6-5,-
CASSQGAKNIQYF,TGTGCCAGCAGCCAGGGGGCCAAAAACATTCAGTACTTC,TRBJ2-4,TRBV6-6,-
CASRSGTGDYGYTF,TGCGCCAGCAGGTCCGGGACAGGGGATTATGGCTACACCTTC,TRBJ1-2,TRBV5-1,TRBD1